Below, 2 T cell receptor beta chains from the same sample are listed, as sequenced in a study of control samples from healthy donors and cancer patients. Only in-frame clones appear in the TCRdb table, and some are missing; sequencing was by immunoSEQ multiplex PCR. The sample lists hundreds of thousands of clones; approximately 92% were seen once. The sample taken for sequencing was PBMCs. Source of these receptors: a man aged 35-49 years with head and neck cancer.

The rearrangement links TRBV7-9 to TRBJ2-2; the match to TRBD1 covers 8 bases. V was clipped by 5 bases and J by 5 bases; unmatched bases: 7. This CDR3 contains 15 residues. CDR1 is SEHNR, CDR2 FQNEAQ, per germline (reference sequence). The CDR3 bases are TGTGCCAGCAGCCCCAGGACAGGGCTTACCGGGGAGCTGTTTTTT. Translation: CASSPRTGLTGELFF.

The chain has TRBV5-6 and TRBJ2-2; TRBD1 aligns across 12 bases. The trim removed 4 bases at V and 9 bases at J, leaving 4 bases unmatched. Germline values: CDR1 SGHDT, CDR2 YYEEEE. The CDR3 runs to 14 residues. DNA for the CDR3: TGTGCCAGCAGCCCCGGGACAGGGGGCCGGGAGCTGTTTTTT. Translating it yields CASSPGTGGRELFF.